This TCR beta chain was observed in a study of identical twins. A universal primer site came from template switching; cDNA carried unique molecular identifiers. MiXCR, applied by TCRdb to the 5' RACE reads, yields one record per CDR3 protein. The profile shows a few hundred thousand distinct CDR3 sequences, approximately 18% of them singletons. In its sample, this clonotype was seen a few times. The source of this sequence is a man aged 45-60 years in good health. The source material was naive T cells sorted from blood.

CDR3 region: CASSYSSNSGGEYYNEQFF. As DNA, the CDR3 is TGTGCCAGCAGTTACTCGAGTAATAGCGGGGGGGAATACTACAATGAGCAGTTCTTC. The V call is TRBV6-5, the J call TRBJ2-1; TRBD2 matches at 11 bases. The germline V gene encodes CDR1 MNHEY and CDR2 SVGAGI. This CDR3 region has 19 residues. Trimming cost V 0 bases and J 3 bases; bases outside gene matches: 10.